The clone carrying this T cell receptor (beta chain) appeared a single time. Its antigen is still unknown. Germline CDR1 MNHNS, CDR2 SASEGT. The germline V and J ends were trimmed by 3 bases and 8 bases, with 10 bases remaining between them. This CDR3 is built from 12 residues. Sequenced by immunoSEQ multiplex PCR; TCRdb stores in-frame clones only, minus some. The sample lists some 58,000 clones, around 90% occurring once. This specimen comes from a study of OX40 agonist ivuxolimab in advanced cancers. About the research overall: Previous treatment with anti-PD-1, anti-PD-L1 or anti-CTLA-4 therapy was allowed; 35% to 50% had received some.

Study-wide points: Determination of antigen specificity was not performed for the expanded peripheral T cells. Both CD4+ and CD8+ T cell populations in blood had undergone clonal expansion by week 6 at 0.1 to 3.0 mg/kg.

Drawing of blood for sampling happened at baseline, at cycle 4 day 1, and at cycle 7 day 1. This receptor was obtained from an adult with an advanced solid tumor such as melanoma, head and neck, liver or kidney cancer. The sequencing here drew on CD4+ or CD8+ T cells sorted from blood, taken in a trial of the OX40 agonist ivuxolimab. The rearrangement uses TRBV6-1 and TRBJ1-2; no firm D call. In DNA, the CDR3 is TGTGCCAGCAGTGATCGGGTAGACGGCTACACCTTC. This translates into CASSDRVDGYTF.